This is a list of T cell receptor beta chains from one sample in a study of shared clonotypes between healthy human individuals. The data were produced by immunoSEQ multiplex PCR, yet TCRdb's version contains in-frame clones alone and is incomplete. Among about 680,000 clones listed, just over 90% were seen once. Sample: naive CD8+ T cells sorted from blood. The receptors shown here come from a man between 25 and 39 years old in good health. CDR3s include the opening cysteine and the closing phenylalanine or tryptophan. D genes are given only for firm matches. Size is omitted from some rows. Given values are once, few, many or a class for expanded clones.

j_gene	v_gene	len	abundance	d_gene	CDR3aa	CDR3nt
TRBJ1-2	TRBV2	10	few	-	CASMDYGYTF	TGTGCCAGCATGGACTATGGCTACACCTTC
TRBJ2-7	TRBV11-2	13	once	-	CASSFRGPYEQYF	TGTGCCAGCAGCTTTCGTGGACCCTACGAGCAGTACTTC
TRBJ1-2	TRBV6-5	12	-	TRBD1	CASRGTAYGYTF	TGTGCCAGCAGAGGGACAGCCTATGGCTACACCTTC
TRBJ2-1	TRBV4-1	15	-	TRBD2	CASSQGLAGVRGRFF	TGCGCCAGCAGCCAAGGACTAGCGGGAGTCCGCGGCAGGTTCTTC
TRBJ1-1	TRBV28	17	-	TRBD1	CASSSSVPGTGDTEAFF	TGTGCCAGCAGTTCGTCGGTCCCCGGGACAGGTGATACTGAAGCTTTCTTT
TRBJ2-3	TRBV19	15	-	TRBD2	CASSIGGRESDTQYF	TGTGCCAGTAGTATAGGCGGGAGGGAGTCAGATACGCAGTATTTT
TRBJ2-7	TRBV28	17	-	TRBD2	CASSLSPGLAGVYEQYF	TGTGCCAGCAGTTTATCACCGGGACTAGCGGGAGTCTACGAGCAGTACTTC
TRBJ2-7	TRBV27	15	-	TRBD2	CASSFLAGVGYEQYF	TGTGCCAGCAGTTTTCTAGCGGGAGTGGGGTACGAGCAGTACTTC
TRBJ1-5	TRBV4-3	15	-	TRBD1	CASSQGTGFNQPQHF	TGCGCCAGCAGCCAAGGGACAGGCTTTAACCAGCCCCAGCATTTT
TRBJ2-1	TRBV9	15	-	-	CASSVLASSYNEQFF	TGTGCCAGCAGCGTACTTGCAAGCTCCTACAATGAGCAGTTCTTC
TRBJ2-7	TRBV11-2	16	-	-	CASPPPGGGDPYEQYF	TGTGCCAGTCCCCCACCGGGTGGCGGAGATCCCTACGAGCAGTACTTC
TRBJ2-7	TRBV7-2	15	once	-	CASSFHGSSSYEQYF	TGTGCCAGCAGCTTTCACGGAAGCAGCTCCTACGAGCAGTACTTC
TRBJ2-1	TRBV9	15	-	TRBD2	CASSPPRRELNEQFF	TGTGCCAGCAGCCCCCCGCGGCGGGAGTTAAATGAGCAGTTCTTC
TRBJ1-5	TRBV21-1	16	-	-	CASSKAIGANNQPQHF	TGTGCCAGCAGCAAAGCGATAGGGGCGAACAATCAGCCCCAGCATTTT
TRBJ2-7	TRBV18	15	-	-	CASSPGGYSSYEQYF	TGTGCCAGCTCACCAGGGGGGTATTCCTCCTACGAGCAGTACTTC
TRBJ2-3	TRBV25-1	14	-	-	CASSGGGSWDTQYF	TGTGCCAGCAGTGGTGGAGGATCGTGGGATACGCAGTATTTT
TRBJ2-2	TRBV5-5	14	once	TRBD1	CASSDRQGAGELFF	TGTGCCAGCAGCGATAGGCAGGGGGCCGGGGAGCTGTTTTTT
TRBJ2-1	TRBV28	16	-	-	CASSLTPSEGSNEQFF	TGTGCCAGCAGTTTAACCCCCTCAGAGGGTTCCAATGAGCAGTTCTTC
TRBJ2-3	TRBV29-1	16	-	TRBD2	CSVVSREGTGTDTQYF	TGCAGCGTTGTCTCGCGGGAGGGCACGGGAACAGATACGCAGTATTTT
TRBJ2-5	TRBV11-1	17	once	-	CASSLFLGPQLGETQYF	TGTGCCAGCAGCTTATTTCTAGGCCCCCAGTTGGGGGAGACCCAGTACTTC
TRBJ1-2	TRBV29-1	13	-	-	CSVDGRRFDGYTF	TGCAGCGTTGATGGCAGGCGGTTCGACGGCTACACCTTC
TRBJ2-7	TRBV27	13	-	TRBD2	CASSLGRAYEQYF	TGTGCCAGTTCGCTCGGGAGGGCCTACGAGCAGTACTTC
TRBJ2-1	TRBV11-2	13	-	-	CASSRSAVDEQFF	TGTGCCAGCAGCCGCTCGGCGGTCGATGAGCAGTTCTTC
TRBJ2-7	TRBV4-1	15	-	-	CASSPPGRASYEQYF	TGCGCCAGCAGCCCGCCAGGCAGGGCCTCCTACGAGCAGTACTTC
TRBJ2-1	TRBV27	17	-	TRBD2	CASGSLLAGASYNEQFF	TGTGCCAGCGGATCGTTGCTAGCGGGGGCCTCCTACAATGAGCAGTTCTTC
TRBJ2-1	TRBV29-1	13	once	-	CSSGQGGYNEQFF	TGCAGTAGCGGGCAGGGGGGTTACAATGAGCAGTTCTTC